Listed below are T cell receptor beta chains from one sample, sequenced in a study of blood T cell repertoires in COVID-19. Generated by immunoSEQ multiplex PCR, the TCRdb table keeps only in-frame clones and is missing some. The sample includes 250,000 to 350,000 clones, 75% to 90% of them seen just once. The sample consisted of PBMCs or T cells enriched from blood (not recorded which). Source of these receptors: a woman aged 18-35 years who had recovered from COVID-19. Each CDR3 is given without its conserved first and last residue.

V: TRBV9
J: TRBJ1-2
CDR3: ASSVEAATGGYT

V: TRBV4-1
J: TRBJ1-3
CDR3: ASSHETGQLPSGNTIY

V: TRBV29-1
J: TRBJ1-2
CDR3: SACYGYT

V: TRBV24-1
J: TRBJ2-2
CDR3: ATSPPNTGHLTGELF

V: TRBV7-3
J: TRBJ2-1
CDR3: ASSFRGGLSLGEQF

V: TRBV4-1
J: TRBJ2-7
CDR3: ASSLPGLGYEQY

V: TRBV27
J: TRBJ1-2
CDR3: ASRRGGGPYGYT

V: TRBV7-6
J: TRBJ2-3
CDR3: ASSRQGLGDTQY

V: TRBV20-1
J: TRBJ1-2
CDR3: SASEGQGGYGYT

V: TRBV5-1
J: TRBJ2-5
CDR3: ASSLFSVEETQY

V: TRBV5-8
J: TRBJ1-1
CDR3: ASRSMNTEAF

V: TRBV19
J: TRBJ2-2
CDR3: ASSIPQGAGAGELF

V: TRBV5-4
J: TRBJ2-1
CDR3: ASSPQGLAGGEQF

V: TRBV2
J: TRBJ1-1
CDR3: ASNSHWGGNTEAF

V: TRBV10-3
J: TRBJ2-1
CDR3: AIRTSGGMHEQF

V: TRBV7-9
J: TRBJ1-2
CDR3: ASSSQDINYGYT

V: TRBV5-6
J: TRBJ1-1
CDR3: ASSPSTYNTEAF

V: TRBV18
J: TRBJ1-6
CDR3: ASSSKSSYNSPLH

V: TRBV25-1
J: TRBJ1-2
CDR3: ASSEWGQHYGYT

V: TRBV10-1
J: TRBJ1-6
CDR3: ASSDRRGYNSPLH

V: TRBV6-5
J: TRBJ2-1
CDR3: ASSSLAISSYNEQF

V: TRBV27
J: TRBJ2-7
CDR3: ASRTGGAFDEQY

V: TRBV13
J: TRBJ1-5
CDR3: ASSSGRSNQPQH

V: TRBV5-1
J: TRBJ2-3
CDR3: ASSSSGNTDTQY

V: TRBV6-1
J: TRBJ2-2
CDR3: ASSELLGVGTGELF

V: TRBV9
J: TRBJ2-3
CDR3: ASSLQASGWGQY

V: TRBV5-1
J: TRBJ1-4
CDR3: ASSLTPVQGANEKLF

V: TRBV28
J: TRBJ1-2
CDR3: ASSLPGGYGYT

V: TRBV6-1
J: TRBJ2-1
CDR3: ASSEVGGGAGNEQF

V: TRBV15
J: TRBJ1-2
CDR3: ATSRPGGTYGYT

V: TRBV9
J: TRBJ2-5
CDR3: ASSGRGQETQY

V: TRBV6-1
J: TRBJ1-2
CDR3: ASSEAKGAGWGYT

V: TRBV11-2
J: TRBJ1-6
CDR3: ASSHDGGEGSPLH

V: TRBV15
J: TRBJ2-7
CDR3: ATSSRPGQGPYEQY

V: TRBV9
J: TRBJ1-2
CDR3: ASSVGGTPGSGYT

V: TRBV5-1
J: TRBJ2-3
CDR3: ASSLNGADTQY

V: TRBV6-1
J: TRBJ1-4
CDR3: ASSEPTGFEKLF

V: TRBV5-1
J: TRBJ2-5
CDR3: ASRQGWQEQETQY

V: TRBV5-6
J: TRBJ1-4
CDR3: ASSLYPVATNEKLF

V: TRBV7-2
J: TRBJ2-2
CDR3: ASSSGLAGGNGELF

V: TRBV11-2
J: TRBJ1-2
CDR3: ASSSPPLRGYT

V: TRBV19
J: TRBJ1-2
CDR3: ASRKDRENGYT

V: TRBV12-5
J: TRBJ1-2
CDR3: ASGKGQGVYGYT

V: TRBV10-3
J: TRBJ2-3
CDR3: AIRKDSNTDTQY

V: TRBV5-1
J: TRBJ1-1
CDR3: ASSLSGEGTEAF

V: TRBV5-1
J: TRBJ2-3
CDR3: ASSFGLAGGPSDTQY

V: TRBV5-1
J: TRBJ2-2
CDR3: ASSLGQNTGELF

V: TRBV9
J: TRBJ1-2
CDR3: ASSAGDRDYGYT

V: TRBV7-3
J: TRBJ2-1
CDR3: ASSFSTSGGANEQF

V: TRBV12-3/TRBV12-4
J: TRBJ1-6
CDR3: ASSLGTDSPLH

V: TRBV19
J: TRBJ1-2
CDR3: ASSKLWGERSGYT

V: TRBV12-3/TRBV12-4
J: TRBJ1-2
CDR3: ASTPTGGKGYT

V: TRBV7-2
J: TRBJ2-5
CDR3: ASSPRINGETQY

V: TRBV10-3
J: TRBJ1-2
CDR3: ASMTGEEDGYT

V: TRBV4-1
J: TRBJ1-6
CDR3: ASSQVADYNSPLH

V: TRBV19
J: TRBJ1-2
CDR3: ASSMTGPFYGYT

V: TRBV12-3/TRBV12-4
J: TRBJ2-3
CDR3: ASGPTGNTQY

V: TRBV2
J: TRBJ1-5
CDR3: ASSEGYRGRYQPQH

V: TRBV29-1
J: TRBJ1-1
CDR3: SALTQSNTEAF